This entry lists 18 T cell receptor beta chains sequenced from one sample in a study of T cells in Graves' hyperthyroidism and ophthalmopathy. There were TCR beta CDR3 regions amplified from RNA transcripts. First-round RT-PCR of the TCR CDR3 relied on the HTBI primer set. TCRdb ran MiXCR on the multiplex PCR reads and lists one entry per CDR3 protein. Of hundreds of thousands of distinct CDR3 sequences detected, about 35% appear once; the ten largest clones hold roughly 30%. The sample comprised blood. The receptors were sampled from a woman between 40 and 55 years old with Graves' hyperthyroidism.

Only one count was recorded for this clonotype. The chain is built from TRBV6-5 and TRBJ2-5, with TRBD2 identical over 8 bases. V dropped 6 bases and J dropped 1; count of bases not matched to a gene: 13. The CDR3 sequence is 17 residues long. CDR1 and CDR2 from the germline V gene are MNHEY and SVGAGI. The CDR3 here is CASSPGRAGAFQETQYF. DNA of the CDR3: TGTGCCAGCAGCCCGGGAAGAGCGGGAGCCTTCCAAGAGACCCAGTACTTC.

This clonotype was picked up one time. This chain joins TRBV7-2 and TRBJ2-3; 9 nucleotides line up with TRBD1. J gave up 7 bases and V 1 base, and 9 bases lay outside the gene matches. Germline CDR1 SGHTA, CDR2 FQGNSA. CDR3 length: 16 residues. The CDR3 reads CASSLESTGGRNTQYF. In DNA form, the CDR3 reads TGTGCCAGCAGCTTAGAGAGTACAGGGGGCAGGAATACGCAGTATTTT.

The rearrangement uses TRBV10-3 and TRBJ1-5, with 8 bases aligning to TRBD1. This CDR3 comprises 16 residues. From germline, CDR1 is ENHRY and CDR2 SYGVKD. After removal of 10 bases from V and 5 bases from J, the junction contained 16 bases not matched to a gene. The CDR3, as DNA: TGTGCCAGCAAGAGAGGCAGGGGGCAACGGGATCAGCCCCAGCATTTT. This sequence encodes CASKRGRGQRDQPQHF.

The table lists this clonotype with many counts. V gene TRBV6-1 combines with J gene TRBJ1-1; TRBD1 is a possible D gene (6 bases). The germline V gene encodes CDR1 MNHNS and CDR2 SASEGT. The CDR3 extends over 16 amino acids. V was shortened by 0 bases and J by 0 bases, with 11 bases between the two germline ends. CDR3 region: CASSEAPGAMNTEAFF. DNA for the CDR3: TGTGCCAGCAGTGAAGCGCCAGGGGCGATGAACACTGAAGCTTTCTTT.

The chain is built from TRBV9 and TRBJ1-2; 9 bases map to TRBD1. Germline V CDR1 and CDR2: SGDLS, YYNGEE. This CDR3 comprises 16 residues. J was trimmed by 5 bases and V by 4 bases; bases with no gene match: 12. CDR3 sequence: CASSQRHMTGGYGYTF. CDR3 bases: TGTGCCAGCAGCCAACGCCACATGACAGGGGGATATGGCTACACCTTC.

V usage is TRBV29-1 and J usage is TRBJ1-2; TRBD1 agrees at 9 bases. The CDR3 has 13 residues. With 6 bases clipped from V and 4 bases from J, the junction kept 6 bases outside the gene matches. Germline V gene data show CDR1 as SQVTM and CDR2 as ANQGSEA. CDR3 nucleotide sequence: TGCAGCGTCGGACAGGGGTCGAGCTATGGCTACACCTTC. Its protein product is CSVGQGSSYGYTF.

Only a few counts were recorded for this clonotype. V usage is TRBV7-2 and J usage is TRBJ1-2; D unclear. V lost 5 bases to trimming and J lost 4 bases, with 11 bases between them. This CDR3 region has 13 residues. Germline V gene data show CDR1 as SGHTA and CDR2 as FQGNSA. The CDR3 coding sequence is TGTGCCAGCAGCCGGCGGGGTGCCTATGGCTACACCTTC. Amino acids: CASSRRGAYGYTF.

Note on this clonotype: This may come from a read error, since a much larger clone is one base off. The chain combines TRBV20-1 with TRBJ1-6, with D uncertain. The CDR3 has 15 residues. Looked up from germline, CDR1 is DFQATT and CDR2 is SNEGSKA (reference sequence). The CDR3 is CSAWTGSSCNSPLHF. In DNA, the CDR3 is TGCAGTGCTTGGACTGGAAGCTCCTGTAATTCACCCCTCCACTTT.

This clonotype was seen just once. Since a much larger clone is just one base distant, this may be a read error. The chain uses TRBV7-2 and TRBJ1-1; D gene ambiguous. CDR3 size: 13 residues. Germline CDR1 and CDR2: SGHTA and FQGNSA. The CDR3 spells CASSQQGSTGAFF. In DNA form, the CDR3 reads TGTGCCAGCAGCCAACAAGGGAGCACTGGAGCTTTCTTT.

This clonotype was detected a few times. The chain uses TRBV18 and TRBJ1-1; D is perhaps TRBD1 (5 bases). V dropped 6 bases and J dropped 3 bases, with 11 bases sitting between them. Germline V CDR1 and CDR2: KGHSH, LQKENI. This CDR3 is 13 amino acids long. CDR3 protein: CASSPTADTEAFF. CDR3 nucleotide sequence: TGTGCCAGCTCCCCGACAGCAGACACTGAAGCTTTCTTT.

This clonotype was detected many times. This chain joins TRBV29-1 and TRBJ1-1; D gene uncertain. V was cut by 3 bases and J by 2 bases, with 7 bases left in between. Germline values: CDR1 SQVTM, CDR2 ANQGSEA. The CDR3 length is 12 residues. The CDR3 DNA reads TGCAGCGTTGACGGCATTAACACTGAAGCTTTCTTT. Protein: CSVDGINTEAFF.

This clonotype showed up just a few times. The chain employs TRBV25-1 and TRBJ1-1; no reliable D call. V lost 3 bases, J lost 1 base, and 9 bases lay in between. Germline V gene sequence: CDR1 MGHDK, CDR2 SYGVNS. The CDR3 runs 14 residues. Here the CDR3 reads CASSDSDWNTEAFF. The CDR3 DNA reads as TGTGCCAGCAGTGATTCGGACTGGAACACTGAAGCTTTCTTT. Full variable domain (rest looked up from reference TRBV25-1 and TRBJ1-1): EADIYQTPRYLVIGTGKKITLECSQTMGHDKMYWYQQDPGMELHLIHYSYGVNSTEKGDLSSESTVSRIRTEHFPLTLESARPSHTSQYLCASSDSDWNTEAFFGQGTRLTVV.

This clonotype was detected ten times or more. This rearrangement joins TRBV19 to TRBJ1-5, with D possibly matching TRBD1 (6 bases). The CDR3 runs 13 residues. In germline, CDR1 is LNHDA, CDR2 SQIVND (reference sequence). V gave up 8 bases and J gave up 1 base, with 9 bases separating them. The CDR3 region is CASCGQSNQPQHF. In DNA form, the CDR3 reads TGTGCCAGTTGTGGACAGAGCAATCAGCCCCAGCATTTT.

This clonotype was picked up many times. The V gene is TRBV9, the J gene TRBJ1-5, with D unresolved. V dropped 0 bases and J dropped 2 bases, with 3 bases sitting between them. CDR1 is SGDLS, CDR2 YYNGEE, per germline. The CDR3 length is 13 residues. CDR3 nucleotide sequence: TGTGCCAGCAGCGTAGCAGGCAATCAGCCCCAGCATTTT. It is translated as CASSVAGNQPQHF.

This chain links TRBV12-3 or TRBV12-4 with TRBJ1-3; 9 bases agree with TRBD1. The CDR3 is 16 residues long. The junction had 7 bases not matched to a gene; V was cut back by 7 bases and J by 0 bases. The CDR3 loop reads CASISGTGSSGNTIYF. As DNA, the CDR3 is TGTGCCAGCATTTCCGGGACAGGGTCCTCTGGAAACACCATATATTTT.

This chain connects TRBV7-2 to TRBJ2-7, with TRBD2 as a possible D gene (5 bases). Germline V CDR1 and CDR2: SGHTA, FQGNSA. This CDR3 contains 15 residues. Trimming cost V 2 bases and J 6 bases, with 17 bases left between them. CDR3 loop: CASSLNGGTPGEQYF. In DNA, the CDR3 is TGTGCCAGCAGCTTAAACGGAGGTACCCCTGGCGAGCAGTACTTC.

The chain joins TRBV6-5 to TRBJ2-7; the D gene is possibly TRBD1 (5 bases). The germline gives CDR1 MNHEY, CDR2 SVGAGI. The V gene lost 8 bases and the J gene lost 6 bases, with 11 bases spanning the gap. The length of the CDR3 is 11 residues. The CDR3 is CASASRVEQYF. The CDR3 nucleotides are TGTGCCAGCGCAAGCAGGGTCGAGCAGTACTTC.

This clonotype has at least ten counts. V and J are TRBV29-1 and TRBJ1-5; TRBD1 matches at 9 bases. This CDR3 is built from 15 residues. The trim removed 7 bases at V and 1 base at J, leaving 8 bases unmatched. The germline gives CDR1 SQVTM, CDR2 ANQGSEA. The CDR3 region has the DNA TGCAGCGCCGCGGAGGGGACAGGGAGCAATCAGCCCCAGCATTTT. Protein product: CSAAEGTGSNQPQHF. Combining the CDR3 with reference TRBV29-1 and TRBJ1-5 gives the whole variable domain SAVISQKPSRDICQRGTSLTIQCQVDSQVTMMFWYRQQPGQSLTLIATANQGSEATYESGFVIDKFPISRPNLTFSTLTVSNMSPEDSSIYLCSAAEGTGSNQPQHFGDGTRLSIL.